What follows are 28 T cell receptor beta chains derived from one specimen sequenced in a study of T cells in Graves' hyperthyroidism and ophthalmopathy. What was amplified from RNA transcripts were TCR beta CDR3 regions. The HTBI primer set was used in a first-round RT-PCR of the TCR CDR3. One entry per CDR3 protein, called by TCRdb with MiXCR from the multiplex PCR reads. The profile shows about 400,000 distinct CDR3 sequences, roughly 13% of them singletons. The sequencing input was blood. These receptors were taken from a woman under 30 with Graves' hyperthyroidism.

This clonotype was counted a few times. The CDR3 sequence: CASSPGEAGANVLTF. The CDR3 DNA follows: TGTGCCAGCTCACCAGGGGAGGCTGGGGCCAACGTCCTGACTTTC. This chain uses TRBV18 with TRBJ2-6, with D maybe TRBD2 (6 bases). Germline V gene sequence: CDR1 KGHSH, CDR2 LQKENI. Trimming cost V 2 bases and J 2 bases, with 7 bases left between them. The CDR3 totals 15 residues.

This clonotype was seen ten or more times. The chain links TRBV6-2 or TRBV6-3 to TRBJ2-5; 10 nucleotides line up with TRBD2. Per the germline V gene, CDR1 is MNHEY and CDR2 is SVGEGT. After removal of 6 bases from V and 5 bases from J, the junction contained 9 bases not matched to a gene. The CDR3 totals 15 residues. CDR3 amino acids: CASRDGTSVAETQYF. Written as DNA, the CDR3 is TGTGCCAGCAGGGACGGGACTAGCGTCGCGGAGACCCAGTACTTC.

This chain connects TRBV20-1 to TRBJ2-5; a possible D gene is TRBD1 (6 bases). CDR1 and CDR2 (germline): DFQATT, SNEGSKA (reference sequence). There are 15 residues in the CDR3. The V gene lost 0 bases and the J gene lost 5 bases, with 16 bases spanning the gap. The CDR3 nucleotides read TGCAGTGCTAGAGATGAGGGGACACCATGGGAGACCCAGTACTTC. Protein sequence: CSARDEGTPWETQYF.

At least ten counts were recorded for this clonotype. This chain connects TRBV7-9 to TRBJ2-7; D is possibly TRBD2 (6 bases). From germline, CDR1 is SEHNR and CDR2 FQNEAQ (reference sequence). V lost 1 base to trimming and J lost 5 bases, with 12 bases between them. The CDR3 has 14 amino acids. This CDR3 reads CASSLVAAGHEQYF. In nucleotides, the CDR3 is TGTGCCAGCAGCTTAGTAGCGGCGGGGCACGAGCAGTACTTC.

This clonotype was counted at least ten times. The chain joins TRBV7-8 to TRBJ2-3, with TRBD2 matching 7 bases. The germline V gene has CDR1 SGHVS and CDR2 FQNEAQ. There are 15 residues in the CDR3. Trimming took 2 bases from V and 5 from J; bases not matched to a gene: 7. CDR3 in amino acids: CASSLRGRAIDTQYF. The CDR3 DNA sequence: TGTGCCAGCAGCTTACGTGGGAGGGCGATAGATACGCAGTATTTT.

Comment on this clonotype: Being one base from a much bigger clone, this may be a read error. The gene calls are TRBV28 and TRBJ1-1; D might be TRBD1 (5 bases). CDR1 is MDHEN and CDR2 is SYDVKM in the germline V gene. Trimming removed 3 bases at V and 1 base at J, with 9 bases between. The CDR3 consists of 14 residues. CDR3 sequence reads: CASSFRDGNTEAFF. In DNA, the CDR3 is TGTGCCAGCAGTTTCCGGGACGGGAACACTGAAGCTTTCTTT.

This clonotype has a count of ten or more. This chain uses TRBV11-2 with TRBJ2-1, with 12 bases matching TRBD2. Germline lookup yields CDR1 SGHAT and CDR2 FQNNGV. Germline trimming cut 4 bases from V and 7 bases from J; bases unmatched to any gene: 11. The CDR3 covers 17 residues. This CDR3 reads CASSSLRLAGVENEQFF. CDR3 in DNA: TGTGCCAGCAGCTCCCTACGACTAGCGGGAGTAGAGAATGAGCAGTTCTTC.

Of note for this clonotype: A much larger clone sits a single nucleotide away, making a read error possible. This sequence joins TRBV20-1 and TRBJ2-7; D is possibly TRBD1 or TRBD2 (6 bases each). In germline, CDR1 is DFQATT, CDR2 SNEGSKA (reference sequence). Trimming cost V 3 bases and J 6 bases, with 18 bases left between them. CDR3 length: 14 amino acids. DNA of the CDR3: TGCAGTGCTAGCCCACCCAAGGGGGGCGGCGAGCAGTACTTC. Residues: CSASPPKGGGEQYF.

This clonotype was seen at least ten times. The V gene is TRBV6-1, the J gene TRBJ2-3, with 12 positions matching TRBD2. Losses at the gene ends were 4 bases for V and 6 bases for J; bases not matched to a gene: 8. The germline V gene has CDR1 MNHNS and CDR2 SASEGT. The CDR3 has 16 amino acids. The CDR3 coding sequence is TGTGCCAGCAGTGGACGACTAGCGGGAGTTTTGGATACGCAGTATTTT. The encoded protein is CASSGRLAGVLDTQYF.

This clonotype has a count of ten or more. The V call is TRBV7-9, the J call TRBJ2-3, with D possibly TRBD2 on 5 matching bases. Looked up from germline, CDR1 is SEHNR and CDR2 is FQNEAQ (reference sequence). The CDR3 consists of 14 residues. With 4 bases removed from V and 0 bases from J, the gap between germline ends came to 8 bases. CDR3 region: CASSYGLSTDTQYF. CDR3 DNA sequence: TGTGCCAGCAGCTACGGACTTAGCACAGATACGCAGTATTTT.

This clonotype has a count of ten or more. The CDR3: CAWYMGNEQFF. CDR3 DNA: TGTGCCTGGTATATGGGGAATGAGCAGTTCTTC. The chain uses TRBV30 and TRBJ2-1; D ambiguous. Trimming shortened V by 5 bases and J by 7 bases, and 9 bases separated the two germline ends. CDR3 length: 11 residues. Germline values: CDR1 GTSNPN, CDR2 SVGIG (reference sequence).

The chain uses TRBV27 and TRBJ2-7, with 11 bases identical to TRBD2. This CDR3 contains 14 residues. V dropped 7 bases and J dropped 4; count of bases not matched to a gene: 6. Germline values: CDR1 MNHEY, CDR2 SMNVEV (reference sequence). This CDR3 is CASKLGLAAYEQYF. Written as DNA, the CDR3 is TGTGCCAGCAAATTGGGACTAGCGGCTTACGAGCAGTACTTC.

Ten or more counts support this clonotype. This sequence joins TRBV28 and TRBJ1-5; D is unresolved. Germline values: CDR1 MDHEN, CDR2 SYDVKM. The CDR3 has 12 residues. The V gene lost 6 bases and the J gene lost 3 bases, with 6 bases spanning the gap. CDR3 sequence: CASRADNQPQHF. Written as DNA, the CDR3 is TGTGCCAGCAGGGCCGACAATCAGCCCCAGCATTTT.

Concerning this clonotype itself: A much bigger clone sits one base away, suggesting this may be a read error. The genes are TRBV28 and TRBJ2-5; 9 positions match TRBD2. Germline V lookup: CDR1 MDHEN, CDR2 SYDVKM. After removal of 9 bases from V and 9 bases from J, the junction contained 14 bases not matched to a gene. The CDR3 covers 14 residues. The CDR3 bases are TGTGCCAGTGTCAGGACTAGCGTGGGAAAGGCCCAGTACTTC. Its protein is CASVRTSVGKAQYF.

V gene TRBV4-3 combines with J gene TRBJ1-5; possible D gene TRBD1, 5 bases. The germline V gene encodes CDR1 LGHNA and CDR2 YSLEER. V was pared by 4 bases and J by 0 bases, with 10 bases between. CDR3 length: 15 amino acids. The chain's CDR3 is CASSPRQGSNQPQHF. The CDR3 DNA reads as TGCGCCAGCAGCCCCCGGCAGGGTAGCAATCAGCCCCAGCATTTT.

This clonotype was detected many times. This chain links TRBV20-1 with TRBJ2-7, with 8 bases aligning to TRBD1. Germline loops: CDR1 DFQATT, CDR2 SNEGSKA (reference sequence). This CDR3 is 12 amino acids long. Unmatched junction bases numbered 5, after V lost 5 bases and J lost 5 bases. CDR3 region: CSASDRDDEQYF. CDR3 nucleotide sequence: TGCAGTGCTTCGGACAGGGATGACGAGCAGTACTTC.

This clonotype was counted only a few times. This chain uses TRBV5-1 with TRBJ2-2; D may be TRBD1 or TRBD2 (5 bases each). The germline CDR1 and CDR2 sequences are SGHRS and YFSETQ. Trimming shortened V by 4 bases and J by 4 bases, and 14 bases separated the two germline ends. This CDR3 is built from 15 residues. CDR3: CASSRDGTATGELFF. CDR3 coding DNA: TGCGCCAGCAGCCGAGATGGGACCGCCACCGGGGAGCTGTTTTTT.

The table lists this clonotype with a few counts. J is TRBJ2-3 and V is TRBV15; no reliable D call. Germline assignment: CDR1 LNHNV and CDR2 YYDKDF (reference sequence). The ends were cut back, 1 base at V and 5 bases at J, with 10 bases in the middle. This CDR3 has 14 residues. CDR3: CATSRAMEGDTQYF. The CDR3 region has the DNA TGTGCCACCAGCAGAGCGATGGAAGGAGATACGCAGTATTTT.

This clonotype was counted many times. The chain has TRBV28 and TRBJ1-2; 8 bases are shared with TRBD1. CDR1 and CDR2 from the germline V gene are MDHEN and SYDVKM. V shed 6 bases and J 7 bases; nucleotides not matched to a gene: 10. The CDR3 totals 14 residues. The CDR3 DNA is TGTGCCAGCAGCCAGCTCCAGGGGGCAGGTGGCTACACCTTC. Translation: CASSQLQGAGGYTF.

This clonotype was observed a few times. The chain couples TRBV5-1 to TRBJ2-2; possible D gene TRBD2, 5 bases. Germline lookup yields CDR1 SGHRS and CDR2 YFSETQ. CDR3 length: 15 amino acids. The V end was cut by 0 bases, the J end by 4 bases, with 10 bases between. In DNA form, the CDR3 reads TGCGCCAGCAGCTTGGGATCCACTAGCACCGGGGAGCTGTTTTTT. Translating gives CASSLGSTSTGELFF.

The chain combines TRBV27 with TRBJ2-1; D is perhaps TRBD1 (6 bases). The CDR3 is made up of 13 amino acids. CDR1 is MNHEY, CDR2 SMNVEV, per germline (reference sequence). V was cut by 4 bases and J by 5 bases, with 9 bases left in between. This CDR3 reads CASSYRDNNEQFF. In nucleotides, the CDR3 is TGTGCCAGCAGTTACCGGGACAACAATGAGCAGTTCTTC.

There are many counts of this clonotype. V usage is TRBV12-3 or TRBV12-4 and J usage is TRBJ2-1, with D possibly being TRBD2 (5 bases). The length of the CDR3 is 15 residues. Trimming took 2 bases from V and 7 from J, leaving 15 bases between them. This CDR3 reads CASSLSALTGNEQFF. In DNA form, the CDR3 reads TGTGCCAGCAGTTTAAGTGCGTTAACGGGGAATGAGCAGTTCTTC.

This clonotype has at least ten counts. The chain is built from TRBV28 and TRBJ1-1; 8 nucleotides match TRBD1. There are 16 residues in the CDR3. From germline, CDR1 is MDHEN and CDR2 SYDVKM. J lost 3 bases, V lost 6 bases, and 12 bases had no gene match. The CDR3 sequence: CASRTSGGGGYTEAFF. The CDR3 region has the DNA TGTGCCAGCAGGACTTCAGGGGGCGGCGGGTACACTGAAGCTTTCTTT.

J is TRBJ2-1 and V is TRBV7-3; tentatively, D is TRBD2 (5 bases). CDR1 and CDR2 (germline): SGHTA, FQGTGA. V was clipped by 4 bases and J by 4 bases, with 8 bases between them. The CDR3 runs to 13 residues. DNA of the CDR3: TGTGCCAGCAGCTCGGACTTTTACAATGAGCAGTTCTTC. It codes for CASSSDFYNEQFF.

The chain links TRBV19 to TRBJ2-5; TRBD1 aligns across 8 bases. Germline lookup yields CDR1 LNHDA and CDR2 SQIVND (reference sequence). V lost 5 bases, J lost 1 base, and 3 bases stayed unmatched. This CDR3 is built from 14 residues. CDR3 nucleotide sequence: TGTGCCAGTAGTGGACAGGGCGCCCAAGAGACCCAGTACTTC. Translating it yields CASSGQGAQETQYF.

The chain has TRBV6-1 and TRBJ2-7, with 10 bases that match TRBD1. Germline loops: CDR1 MNHNS, CDR2 SASEGT. The CDR3 runs to 16 residues. V lost 6 bases, J lost 4 bases, and 12 bases stayed unmatched. CDR3 residues: CASRPLLTGGKYEQYF. As DNA, the CDR3 is TGTGCCAGCAGACCTCTACTGACAGGGGGCAAGTACGAGCAGTACTTC.

V is TRBV30 and J is TRBJ1-6; D may be TRBD1 (6 bases). V was trimmed by 0 bases and J by 5 bases, leaving 11 bases between them. The CDR3 is 15 amino acids. Germline assignment: CDR1 GTSNPN and CDR2 SVGIG (reference sequence). CDR3 residues: CAWSVTGRDNSPLHF. The CDR3 coding sequence is TGTGCCTGGAGTGTGACAGGACGTGATAATTCACCCCTCCACTTT.

In its sample, this clonotype was seen a few times. This sequence joins TRBV7-2 and TRBJ1-4, with 7 nucleotides matching TRBD1. The CDR3 length is 14 residues. Germline loops: CDR1 SGHTA, CDR2 FQGNSA. V shed 2 bases and J 5 bases; nucleotides not matched to a gene: 2. The CDR3 spells CASSLQGENEKLFF. The DNA of the CDR3 is TGTGCCAGCAGCTTACAGGGGGAGAATGAAAAACTGTTTTTT. Based on the CDR3 plus reference TRBV7-2 and TRBJ1-4, the full variable domain is GAGVSQSPSNKVTEKGKDVELRCDPISGHTALYWYRQSLGQGLEFLIYFQGNSAPDKSGLPSDRFSAERTGGSVSTLTIQRTQQEDSAVYLCASSLQGENEKLFFGSGTQLSVL.